This note documents a single T cell receptor (beta chain) sequence. Its specificity is unknown. Trimming cost V 6 bases and J 8 bases; bases outside gene matches: 6. Germline lookup yields CDR1 MNHEY and CDR2 SMNVEV (reference sequence). CDR3 size: 13 residues. This record belongs to a study of shared clonotypes between healthy human individuals. Notes on the study in general: The donor pool, a small one, limited the genetic and exposure-history diversity represented. In this cohort, only blood was sampled, and tissue repertoires likely differ.

Each unsorted sample relied on roughly 84 million PBMCs as its source of genomic DNA. Researchers ran the assay at a deep level. Using immunoSEQ multiplex PCR, the repertoire was profiled, and TCRdb retains in-frame clones only, with some absent. The profile covers around 500,000 clones, with roughly 77% appearing a single time and roughly 13% taken by the ten largest. The TCR sequence derives from a woman between 40 and 50 years old in good health. Some clones in this sample may be carry-over from other donors' samples. The sample was PBMCs. This chain joins TRBV27 and TRBJ1-1; 10 bases are shared with TRBD1. The CDR3 DNA is TGTGCCAGCAGCGAAGGGGGACAGGGGGAAGCTTTCTTT. Residues: CASSEGGQGEAFF.